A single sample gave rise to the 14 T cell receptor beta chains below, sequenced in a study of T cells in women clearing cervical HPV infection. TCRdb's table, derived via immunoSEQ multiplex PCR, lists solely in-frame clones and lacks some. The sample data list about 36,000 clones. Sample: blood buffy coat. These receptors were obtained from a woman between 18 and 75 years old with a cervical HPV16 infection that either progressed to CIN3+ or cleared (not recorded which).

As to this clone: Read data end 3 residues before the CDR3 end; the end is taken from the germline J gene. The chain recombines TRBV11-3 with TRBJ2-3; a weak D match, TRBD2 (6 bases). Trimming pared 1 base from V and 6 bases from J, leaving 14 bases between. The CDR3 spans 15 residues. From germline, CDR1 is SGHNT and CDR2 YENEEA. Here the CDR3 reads CASSLGASVYDTQYF. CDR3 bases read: TGTGCCAGCAGCTTAGGGGCTAGCGTATACGATACG.

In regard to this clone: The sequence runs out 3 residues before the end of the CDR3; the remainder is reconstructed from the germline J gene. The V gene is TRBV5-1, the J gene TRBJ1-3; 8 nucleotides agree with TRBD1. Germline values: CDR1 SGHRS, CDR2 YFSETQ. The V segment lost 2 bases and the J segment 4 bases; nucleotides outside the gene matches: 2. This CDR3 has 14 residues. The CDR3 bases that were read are TGCGCCAGCAGCTTAGACAGGGGAGGAAACACC. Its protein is CASSLDRGGNT. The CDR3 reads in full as CASSLDRGGNTIYF.

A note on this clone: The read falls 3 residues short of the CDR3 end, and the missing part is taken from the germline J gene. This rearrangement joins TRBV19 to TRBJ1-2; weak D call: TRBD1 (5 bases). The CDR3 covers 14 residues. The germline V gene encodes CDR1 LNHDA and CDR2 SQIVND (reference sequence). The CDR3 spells CASRVRGGTDTYTF. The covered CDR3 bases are TGTGCCAGTCGGGTGAGGGGAGGCACAGATACC.

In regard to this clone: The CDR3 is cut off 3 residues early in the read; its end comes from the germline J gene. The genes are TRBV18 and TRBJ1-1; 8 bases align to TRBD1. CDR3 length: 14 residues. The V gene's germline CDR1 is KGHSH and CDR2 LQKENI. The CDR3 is CASSKQGAGETAFF. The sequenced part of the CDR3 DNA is TGTGCCAGCTCAAAGCAGGGGGCAGGAGAGACA.

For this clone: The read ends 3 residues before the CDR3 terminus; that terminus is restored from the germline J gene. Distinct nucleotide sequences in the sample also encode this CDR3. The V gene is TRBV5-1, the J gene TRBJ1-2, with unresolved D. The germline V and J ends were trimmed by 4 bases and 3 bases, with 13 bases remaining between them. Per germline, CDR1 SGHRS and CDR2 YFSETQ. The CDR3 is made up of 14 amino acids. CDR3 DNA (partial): TGCGCCAGCAGCACTTCCACGCCTGACTATGGC. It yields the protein CASSTSTPDYG. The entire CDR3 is CASSTSTPDYGYTF.

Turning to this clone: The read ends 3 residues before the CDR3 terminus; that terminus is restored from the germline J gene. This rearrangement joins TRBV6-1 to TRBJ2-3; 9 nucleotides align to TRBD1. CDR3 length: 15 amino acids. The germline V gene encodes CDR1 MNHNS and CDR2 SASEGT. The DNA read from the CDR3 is TGTGCCAGCAGTGGGACAGGGGCCCTCAATCAGCCG. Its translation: CASSGTGALNQP. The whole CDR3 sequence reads CASSGTGALNQPQYF.

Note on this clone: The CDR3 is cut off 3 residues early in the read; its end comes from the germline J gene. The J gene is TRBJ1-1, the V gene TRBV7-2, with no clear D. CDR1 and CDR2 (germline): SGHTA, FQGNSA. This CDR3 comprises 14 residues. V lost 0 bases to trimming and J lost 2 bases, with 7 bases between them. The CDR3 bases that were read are TGTGCCAGCAGCTTAGCAGGCATAAACACTGAA. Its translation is CASSLAGINTE. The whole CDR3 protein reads CASSLAGINTEAFF.

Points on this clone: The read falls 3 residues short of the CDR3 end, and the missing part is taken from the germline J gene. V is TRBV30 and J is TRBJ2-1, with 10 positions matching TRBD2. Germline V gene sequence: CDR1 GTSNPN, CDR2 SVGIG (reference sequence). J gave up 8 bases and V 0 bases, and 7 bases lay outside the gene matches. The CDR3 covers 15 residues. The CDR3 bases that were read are TGTGCCTGGAGTGTACCGAGCGGGGGGGCATATGAG. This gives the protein CAWSVPSGGAYE. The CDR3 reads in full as CAWSVPSGGAYEQFF.

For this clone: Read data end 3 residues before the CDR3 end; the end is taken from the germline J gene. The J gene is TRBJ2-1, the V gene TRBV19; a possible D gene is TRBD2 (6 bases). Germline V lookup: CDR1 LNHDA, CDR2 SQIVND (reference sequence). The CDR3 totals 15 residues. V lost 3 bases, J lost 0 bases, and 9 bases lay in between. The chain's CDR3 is CASSIRLDSYNEQFF. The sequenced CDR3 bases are TGTGCCAGTAGTATCCGACTAGACTCCTACAATGAG.

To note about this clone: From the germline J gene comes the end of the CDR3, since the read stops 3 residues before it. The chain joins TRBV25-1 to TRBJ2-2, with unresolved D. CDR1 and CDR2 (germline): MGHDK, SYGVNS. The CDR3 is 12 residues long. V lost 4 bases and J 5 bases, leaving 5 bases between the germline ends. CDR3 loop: CASSGLTGELFF. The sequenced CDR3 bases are TGTGCCAGCAGTGGGCTTACCGGGGAG.

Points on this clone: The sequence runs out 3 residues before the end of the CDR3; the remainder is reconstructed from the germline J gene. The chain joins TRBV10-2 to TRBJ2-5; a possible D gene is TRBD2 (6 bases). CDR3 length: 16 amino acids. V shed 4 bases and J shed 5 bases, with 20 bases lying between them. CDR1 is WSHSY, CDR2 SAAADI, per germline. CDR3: CASSGVQYGSGETQYF. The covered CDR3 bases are TGCGCCAGCAGTGGGGTTCAGTACGGGAGCGGGGAGACC.

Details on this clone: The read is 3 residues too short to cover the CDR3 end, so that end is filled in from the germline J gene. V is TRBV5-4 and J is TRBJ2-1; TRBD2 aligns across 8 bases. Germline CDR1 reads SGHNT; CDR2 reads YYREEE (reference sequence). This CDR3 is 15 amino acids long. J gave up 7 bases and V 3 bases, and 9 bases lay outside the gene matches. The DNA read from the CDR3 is TGTGCCAGCAGCTCGAAGAGCGGGAGTGGGAATGAG. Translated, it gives CASSSKSGSGNE. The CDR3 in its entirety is CASSSKSGSGNEQFF.

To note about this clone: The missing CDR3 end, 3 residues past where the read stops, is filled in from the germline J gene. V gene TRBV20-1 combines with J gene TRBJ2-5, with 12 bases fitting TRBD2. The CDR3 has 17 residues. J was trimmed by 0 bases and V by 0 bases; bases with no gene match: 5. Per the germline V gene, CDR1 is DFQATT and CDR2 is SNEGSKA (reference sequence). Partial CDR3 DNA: TGCAGTGCTAGAGATTACTGGACTAGCGGGGACCAAGAGACC. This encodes CSARDYWTSGDQET. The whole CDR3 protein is CSARDYWTSGDQETQYF.

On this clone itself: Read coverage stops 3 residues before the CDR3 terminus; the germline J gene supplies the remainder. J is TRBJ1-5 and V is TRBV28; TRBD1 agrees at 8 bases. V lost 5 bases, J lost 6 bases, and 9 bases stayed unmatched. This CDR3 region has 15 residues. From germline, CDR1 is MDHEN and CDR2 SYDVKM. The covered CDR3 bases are TGTGCCAGCAGTGCCGGACAGGGAGGGTTTCAGCCC. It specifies CASSAGQGGFQP. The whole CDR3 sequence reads CASSAGQGGFQPQHF.